This section outlines one T cell receptor beta chain sequence together with its context. Its recognized antigen is unknown. Base qualities are not recorded, but no much larger clone differs from it by a single base. This sample is drawn from a study of cytotoxic CD8 clonotypes in ibrutinib-treated CLL (dated by TCRdb to 2020 to 2023). Looking at the study overall: The cohort included roughly 15 treatment-naive and some twelve relapsed/refractory patients; around 17 were IGHV unmutated. Responses were partial in around 25 patients and complete in 2; after median around 65 months follow-up, roughly 15 stayed in remission and 12 progressed. Samples at response were collected after a median of roughly 13 months of treatment, with a range of 6 to 36 months. On average, each sample had some 250,000 productive templates and approximately 89,000 productive rearrangements. Longitudinal samples were available for 26 of the 86 trial participants. Cryopreserved peripheral blood mononuclear cells were obtained before treatment, at response, and at either sustained remission or disease progression. Patients were still on ibrutinib when every remission and progressive disease sample was collected.

According to the study, the label for this sample's time point signals: about twelve months on ibrutinib. Roughly 2 micrograms of genomic DNA were extracted from cryopreserved PBMCs for TCR beta library preparation. Longitudinal blood samples from CLL patients on ibrutinib monotherapy were analyzed using high-throughput TCR beta sequencing. The patients took part in an open-label, single-center phase 2 trial of ibrutinib monotherapy. The goal of deep resolution MiSeq sequencing was a depth between 1 in 1 million and 1 in 200,000 T cells, and coverage averaged 10x per clonotype. The immunoSEQ hsTCRB Kit was used to generate the TCR beta libraries. Regarding the original processing steps: Data were analyzed with ImmunoSEQ Data Assistant and ImmunoSEQ Analyzer, with V, D and J genes assigned per IMGT definitions. Clonality was computed as one minus normalized Shannon entropy of productive rearrangement frequencies, ranging from 0 to 1. Only overrepresented clonotypes making up at least 0.05% of the repertoire of each patient were included in the public clonotype analysis. Repertoires from 10 to 15 age-matched healthy donors in immuneACCESS were used as clonality controls. TCRdb carries this immuneACCESS record with in-frame sequences only. Its versions omit some clonotypes, under half of them owing to an unresolved V gene in the studies checked, with the rest unexplained. V and J calls and clone size are copied from that table; D and trimming were computed from the DNA. This sample is represented by 130,000 or so clones; 60% to 85% of them were singletons. The ten largest make up approximately 30% of the sample.

There are 15 amino acids in the CDR3, from cysteine to phenylalanine inclusive. Only the CDR3 part of the read is kept: 45 bases, read in frame from the first base. CDR1 MNHEY and CDR2 SMNVEV are derived from the germline V gene (reference sequence). V loses 3 bases at its end and J loses 4 bases; junction bases beyond the gene matches: 5. Results and caveats for the whole study, not just this receptor: Clonality rose at ibrutinib response, remained stable during sustained remission, and dropped back toward baseline at progression. Lymph node repertoires were not examined, and the timing of sampling was not matched between patients in sustained remission and those whose disease progressed. Public clonotypes were rare and either shrank or stayed stable during treatment, and the rise in clonality at ibrutinib response reflected expansion of private clonotypes. Baseline clonality was found to be higher than that of age-matched healthy donors and was strongly correlated with circulating CD8+ T-cell counts.

The sequence came from a human donor with chronic lymphocytic leukemia. The chain was built from TRBV27 and TRBJ1-1; 10 bases in the junction line up with TRBD1. Here the sequenced sample was PBMCs, taken after 12 months of ibrutinib treatment. The sequenced DNA: TGTGCCAGCAGTTTTGGGGACAGGGGCTCCACTGAAGCTTTCTTT. Translated, this is CASSFGDRGSTEAFF.